The 14 T cell receptor beta chains below come from one sample, sequenced in a study of T cells in Graves' hyperthyroidism and ophthalmopathy (dated by TCRdb to about 2019). The library was obtained by multiplex PCR. The reads were generated on an Illumina HiSeq 2000. The TCR beta CDR3 regions were amplified from the RNA transcripts. A first-round RT-PCR of the TCR CDR3 used the HTBI primer set with the Qiagen OneStep RT-PCR kit. Starting from the raw public reads, TCRdb applied fastp trimming at Q25, assembled clones with MiXCR and retained in-frame beta chains. Under each unique CDR3 protein, matching rows form one entry showing the most common genes and DNA. The sample has about 480,000 distinct CDR3 sequences on record, approximately 14% of them singletons. The ten most abundant clones make up around 17% of the sample. Sample: blood. These receptors all come from a woman under 30 with Graves' hyperthyroidism.

This clonotype was recorded at least ten times. The J gene is TRBJ2-1, the V gene TRBV7-6, with 11 bases identical to TRBD2. V lost 3 bases and J lost 10; bases outside the gene matches: 11. The CDR3 sequence is 16 residues long. Germline V gives CDR1 SGHVS, CDR2 FNYEAQ. In DNA, the CDR3 is TGTGCCAGCAGCTTCTATAGCGGGAGGGCCTTAGTGGAGCAGTTCTTC. Its translation is CASSFYSGRALVEQFF.

This clonotype was counted at least ten times. The gene calls are TRBV12-3 or TRBV12-4 and TRBJ2-1; D is uncertain. This CDR3 comprises 11 residues. V lost 2 bases, J lost 9 bases, and 5 bases lay in between. Here the CDR3 DNA reads TGTGCCAGCAGTTTATCGTTTGAGCAGTTCTTC. Amino acids: CASSLSFEQFF.

The genes are TRBV12-3 or TRBV12-4 and TRBJ2-3, with D perhaps TRBD2 (5 bases). The CDR3 runs 14 residues. Trimming removed 1 base from V and 6 bases from J, with 11 bases in between. The CDR3 is CASSLGLTGDTQYF. The CDR3 bases are TGTGCCAGCAGTTTAGGACTAACGGGCGATACGCAGTATTTT.

Remarks on this clonotype: Given a much more abundant clone one base away, this may be a read error. The V gene is TRBV2, the J gene TRBJ1-5; D not resolved. Germline CDR1 and CDR2: SNHLY and FYNNEI. There are 15 residues in the CDR3. The CDR3 DNA follows: TGTGCCCGCAGTGACATGTACAGCTACTATCAGCCCCAGCATTTT. Amino acid sequence: CARSDMYSYYQPQHF.

The rearrangement uses TRBV5-5 and TRBJ2-7; D ambiguous. The CDR3 has 13 amino acids. Trimming took 2 bases from V and 3 from J, leaving 9 bases between them. In germline, CDR1 is SGHKS, CDR2 YYEKEE (reference sequence). The CDR3 protein is CASSFGIIYEQYV. In nucleotides, the CDR3 is TGTGCCAGCAGCTTCGGTATTATCTACGAGCAGTACGTC.

The table lists this clonotype with a few counts. The chain's CDR3 is CASSSVGAADGYTF. CDR3 coding DNA: TGTGCCAGCAGCTCAGTGGGGGCGGCGGACGGCTACACCTTC. The chain has TRBV5-6 and TRBJ1-2; tentatively, D is TRBD1 (6 bases). This CDR3 comprises 14 residues. Germline CDR1 reads SGHDT; CDR2 reads YYEEEE. V dropped 3 bases and J dropped 8 bases, with 17 bases sitting between them.

In this sample, this clonotype turned up many times. The gene calls are TRBV5-5 and TRBJ1-1; possibly TRBD1 for D (5 bases). Trimming took off 4 bases at V and 3 bases at J, with 13 bases between the two ends. The CDR3 consists of 14 residues. The germline V gene encodes CDR1 SGHKS and CDR2 YYEKEE (reference sequence). The chain's CDR3 is CASSRGGGDTEAFF. The CDR3 bases are TGTGCCAGCAGCCGCGGGGGGGGGGACACTGAAGCTTTCTTT.

This clonotype was observed a few times. The chain employs TRBV7-9 and TRBJ1-2; TRBD1 is a possible D gene (6 bases). Germline CDR1 and CDR2: SEHNR and FQNEAQ (reference sequence). The CDR3 extends over 15 amino acids. Trimming took off 7 bases at V and 0 bases at J, with 15 bases between the two ends. As DNA, the CDR3 is TGTGCCAGCAATGAGGGGGACCAAGCTAACTATGGCTACACCTTC. This translates into CASNEGDQANYGYTF. Full variable domain (outside the CDR3, taken from reference TRBV7-9 and TRBJ1-2): DTGVSQNPRHKITKRGQNVTFRCDPISEHNRLYWYRQTLGQGPEFLTYFQNEAQLEKSRLLSDRFSAERPKGSFSTLEIQRTEQGDSAMYLCASNEGDQANYGYTFGSGTRLTVV.

This clonotype showed up just once. The V and J genes are TRBV6-5 and TRBJ2-5, with D perhaps TRBD1 (6 bases). CDR1 is MNHEY and CDR2 is SVGAGI in the germline V gene. V dropped 0 bases and J dropped 1 base, with 9 bases sitting between them. This CDR3 has 15 amino acids. CDR3: CASSYSRRGQETQYF. The CDR3 DNA reads TGTGCCAGCAGTTACTCCCGCAGGGGCCAAGAGACCCAGTACTTC.

This clonotype was recorded many times. The chain couples TRBV19 to TRBJ1-1; D ambiguous. CDR3 length equals 15 residues. Trimming pared 1 base from V and 1 base from J, leaving 10 bases between. The germline V gene has CDR1 LNHDA and CDR2 SQIVND (reference sequence). The CDR3 bases are TGTGCCAGTAGTATAGGCGGACGCCGGAACACTGAAGCTTTCTTT. It translates to CASSIGGRRNTEAFF.

The sample holds a few counts of this clonotype. The rearrangement uses TRBV27 and TRBJ2-1; D is possibly TRBD1 (5 bases). This CDR3 has 14 residues. V gave up 3 bases and J gave up 1 base, with 7 bases separating them. Germline loops: CDR1 MNHEY, CDR2 SMNVEV (reference sequence). The CDR3 sequence is CASSFRVSYNEQFF. CDR3 in DNA: TGTGCCAGCAGTTTCAGGGTATCCTACAATGAGCAGTTCTTC.

This clonotype was seen ten or more times. The chain recombines TRBV7-3 with TRBJ2-5, with 7 bases matching TRBD2. Germline CDR1 reads SGHTA; CDR2 reads FQGTGA. V lost 1 base, J lost 4 bases, and 6 bases stayed unmatched. The CDR3 sequence is 15 residues long. The CDR3, as DNA: TGTGCCAGCAGCTTAAGCGCGGGAGTTTCAGAGACCCAGTACTTC. It is translated as CASSLSAGVSETQYF.

The chain links TRBV18 to TRBJ1-3; 7 bases are shared with TRBD1. CDR3 length: 15 residues. V gave up 3 bases and J gave up 3 bases; unmatched junction bases: 5. Germline V gene sequence: CDR1 KGHSH, CDR2 LQKENI. The CDR3 nucleotides are TGTGCCAGCTCACCGAGGGGGCTCGGTGGAAACACCATATATTTT. It specifies CASSPRGLGGNTIYF.

This clonotype was detected many times. The chain has TRBV14 and TRBJ1-1; D call uncertain. CDR1 and CDR2 (germline): SGHDN, FVKESK. The ends were cut back, 5 bases at V and 2 bases at J, with 12 bases in the middle. The CDR3 is 14 amino acids. The CDR3 nucleotides are TGTGCCAGCAGCTATGAATGGAGTAACACTGAAGCTTTCTTT. Protein product: CASSYEWSNTEAFF.